A single sample gave rise to the 20 T cell receptor beta chains below, sequenced in a study of cytomegalovirus exposure and HLA in healthy donors (dated by TCRdb to about 2017). Receptor amplification or capture employed the immunoSEQ multiplex PCR assay. For the multiplex PCR, a mixture combining 60 forward primers for TCR Vbeta segments and 13 reverse primers for TCR Jbeta segments was used. TCRdb holds this immuneACCESS table with in-frame rearrangements only. Some clones are missing; in checked studies, unresolved V genes explain under half, and the rest has no known cause. This sample holds over 150,000 clones; 65% to 85% were observed only once. The biggest ten clones account for 1.6% of the sample. The specimen sequenced was PBMCs. Receptors were obtained from a woman aged 18-29 years in good health and CMV-seronegative.

The chain recombines TRBV28 with TRBJ1-2, with 7 nucleotides matching TRBD1. The V segment lost 5 bases and the J segment 5 bases; nucleotides outside the gene matches: 8. CDR1 is MDHEN and CDR2 is SYDVKM in the germline V gene. The CDR3 spans 14 residues. The CDR3 bases are TGTGCCAGCAGTCCTCCGGGACAGACTTATGGCTACACCTTC. Translating it yields CASSPPGQTYGYTF.

The V gene is TRBV27, the J gene TRBJ1-5, with 12 nucleotides matching TRBD1. V trimming: 8 bases; J trimming: 1 base; junction bases outside the gene matches: 6. The CDR3 totals 16 residues. Germline assignment: CDR1 MNHEY and CDR2 SMNVEV (reference sequence). CDR3 bases: TGTGCCAGCCGGGGACAGGGGGCGCGGAGCAATCAGCCCCAGCATTTT. Translated: CASRGQGARSNQPQHF.

This rearrangement joins TRBV28 to TRBJ2-7, with 9 bases identical to TRBD2. This CDR3 is 16 amino acids long. Germline V gives CDR1 MDHEN, CDR2 SYDVKM. With V trimmed by 6 bases and J by 5 bases, 14 bases remained unmatched. The CDR3 sequence is CASSRIAGAILNEQYF. The DNA for the CDR3 is TGTGCCAGCAGCCGAATAGCGGGAGCAATTCTGAACGAGCAGTACTTC.

The chain has TRBV7-6 and TRBJ2-7; 7 bases are shared with TRBD1. This CDR3 has 14 amino acids. Germline V gene data show CDR1 as SGHVS and CDR2 as FNYEAQ. The junction had 1 base not matched to a gene; V was cut back by 0 bases and J by 2 bases. For the CDR3, the DNA is TGTGCCAGCAGCTTAGCGACAGGGCCCTACGAGCAGTACTTC. Amino acid sequence: CASSLATGPYEQYF.

The rearrangement joins TRBV7-9 to TRBJ1-1, with 7 bases that match TRBD1. The CDR3 spans 13 residues. Germline CDR1 SEHNR, CDR2 FQNEAQ (reference sequence). CDR3 protein: CAWDSLMNTEAFF. The CDR3 nucleotides are TGTGCATGGGACAGCTTAATGAACACTGAAGCTTTCTTT.

This clone was seen a single time. The chain's CDR3 is CASSVIYEQYF. The CDR3 coding sequence is TGTGCCAGCAGTGTTATATACGAGCAGTACTTC. The chain combines TRBV6-1 with TRBJ2-7; D unclear. The V gene's germline CDR1 is MNHNS and CDR2 SASEGT. CDR3 length: 11 amino acids. The ends were cut back, 4 bases at V and 4 bases at J, with 5 bases in the middle.

This clone was found once. The CDR3 here is CASSPSLLPNYGYTF. The CDR3 DNA follows: TGTGCCAGCAGCCCTAGCCTCCTTCCTAACTATGGCTACACCTTC. This chain joins TRBV9 and TRBJ1-2; D unresolved. This CDR3 is built from 15 residues. From germline, CDR1 is SGDLS and CDR2 YYNGEE. With 4 bases removed from V and 0 bases from J, the gap between germline ends came to 13 bases.

This CDR3 is CSVSGTGNGNTIYF. CDR3 in DNA: TGCAGCGTTTCCGGGACAGGGAACGGTAACACCATATATTTT. The chain employs TRBV29-1 and TRBJ1-3, with TRBD1 identical over 9 bases. Germline V gene data show CDR1 as SQVTM and CDR2 as ANQGSEA. Trimming removed 5 bases from V and 7 bases from J; junction bases left unmatched: 9. The CDR3 loop spans 14 amino acids.

This clone was observed once. The V call is TRBV7-9, the J call TRBJ1-2; the D is unclear. From germline, CDR1 is SEHNR and CDR2 FQNEAQ (reference sequence). The V gene lost 1 base and the J gene lost 7 bases, with 4 bases spanning the gap. This CDR3 spans 11 amino acids. The CDR3 spells CASSLVAGYTF. The CDR3 DNA reads as TGTGCCAGCAGCTTAGTGGCTGGCTACACCTTC. The whole variable domain, filled in from reference TRBV7-9 and TRBJ1-2, reads DTGVSQNPRHKITKRGQNVTFRCDPISEHNRLYWYRQTLGQGPEFLTYFQNEAQLEKSRLLSDRFSAERPKGSFSTLEIQRTEQGDSAMYLCASSLVAGYTFGSGTRLTVV.

A single count supports this clone. The V call is TRBV10-1, the J call TRBJ2-1; 9 bases align to TRBD2. The CDR3 sequence is 16 residues long. Germline-derived CDR1 and CDR2 are WNHNN and SYGVQD (reference sequence). With V trimmed by 3 bases and J by 5 bases, 8 bases remained unmatched. CDR3 in amino acids: CASSEGWASGDNEQFF. CDR3 in DNA: TGCGCCAGCAGTGAAGGTTGGGCTAGCGGGGACAATGAGCAGTTCTTC.

V usage is TRBV2 and J usage is TRBJ1-6, with D unresolved. Per the germline V gene, CDR1 is SNHLY and CDR2 is FYNNEI. Deletions cut 7 bases from V and 5 bases from J, with 9 bases between. The CDR3 has 13 amino acids. The CDR3 bases are TGTGCCAGCACAGGTGAAAATAATTCACCCCTCCACTTT. It codes for CASTGENNSPLHF.

The J gene is TRBJ1-1, the V gene TRBV7-9; D gene uncertain. In germline, CDR1 is SEHNR, CDR2 FQNEAQ (reference sequence). The CDR3 has 12 residues. The CDR3 nucleotides are TGTTCCACCGGGGTTGCGAACACTGAAGCTTTCTTT. Its translation: CSTGVANTEAFF.

This chain links TRBV7-8 with TRBJ2-7, with a possible D match to TRBD2 (6 bases). CDR1 is SGHVS, CDR2 FQNEAQ, per germline. The CDR3 extends over 17 amino acids. The germline V and J ends were trimmed by 4 bases and 2 bases, with 21 bases remaining between them. The CDR3 DNA reads TGTGCCAGCAGCTACCTGCTGGAGGGCCCCGTCCCCTACGAGCAGTACTTC. This sequence encodes CASSYLLEGPVPYEQYF.

The CDR3 is CASSSSGSNQPQHF. CDR3 nucleotides: TGTGCCAGCAGTTCCTCAGGAAGCAATCAGCCCCAGCATTTT. The V call is TRBV28, the J call TRBJ1-5; D call uncertain. V shed 4 bases and J shed 1 base, with 8 bases lying between them. CDR1 and CDR2 (germline): MDHEN, SYDVKM. The CDR3 length is 14 residues.

Note on this clone: A read error may account for a junction end that differs from germline. The V gene is TRBV7-9, the J gene TRBJ1-4, with D hard to call. This CDR3 has 15 residues. From germline, CDR1 is SEHNR and CDR2 FQNEAQ (reference sequence). The CDR3 DNA reads as TGTTCCAGCAGCCAGAGACGGGAAAACCATGAAAAACTGTTTTTT. This gives the protein CSSSQRRENHEKLFF.

This clone was recorded a few times. V usage is TRBV27 and J usage is TRBJ1-1; 8 bases are a match to TRBD1. From germline, CDR1 is MNHEY and CDR2 SMNVEV (reference sequence). CDR3 length: 14 residues. The ends lost 5 bases at V and 4 bases at J; junction bases unmatched: 6. The CDR3 is CASSLSTGATEAFF. The CDR3 DNA follows: TGTGCCAGCAGTCTTTCGACAGGGGCCACTGAAGCTTTCTTT.

Worth noting for this clone: Other DNA variants within this sample encode the same CDR3. The chain is built from TRBV6-5 and TRBJ1-1; D remains ambiguous. Germline lookup yields CDR1 MNHEY and CDR2 SVGAGI. Trimming left V 0 bases short and J 0 bases short, with 5 bases between. CDR3 length: 14 residues. CDR3 DNA sequence: TGTGCCAGCAGTTACTCCCTAATGAACACTGAAGCTTTCTTT. Translated, it gives CASSYSLMNTEAFF.

This clone was picked up a small number of times. The chain combines TRBV29-1 with TRBJ1-1; 9 bases fit TRBD1. The CDR3 length is 14 residues. The germline V gene encodes CDR1 SQVTM and CDR2 ANQGSEA. After removal of 4 bases from V and 5 bases from J, the junction contained 8 bases not matched to a gene. This CDR3 reads CSVAQGARGTEAFF. The CDR3 DNA reads as TGCAGCGTTGCACAGGGGGCGAGGGGGACTGAAGCTTTCTTT.

The gene calls are TRBV11-2 and TRBJ2-5; tentatively, D is TRBD1 (6 bases). The CDR3 loop spans 14 amino acids. From germline, CDR1 is SGHAT and CDR2 FQNNGV. With 1 base removed from V and 2 bases from J, the gap between germline ends came to 8 bases. CDR3 in amino acids: CASSLGTAQETQYF. The CDR3 DNA reads TGTGCCAGCAGCTTAGGGACAGCTCAAGAGACCCAGTACTTC.

This sequence joins TRBV28 and TRBJ2-1; TRBD1 aligns across 8 bases. The germline gives CDR1 MDHEN, CDR2 SYDVKM. This CDR3 has 15 residues. Trimming removed 5 bases from V and 10 bases from J; junction bases left unmatched: 13. The CDR3 loop reads CASSPRDRPLGEQFF. The CDR3 DNA follows: TGTGCCAGCAGTCCCCGGGACAGGCCCTTGGGAGAGCAGTTCTTC.